A selection of T cell receptor beta chains follows, all from one sample in a study of shared clonotypes between healthy human individuals. Method: immunoSEQ multiplex PCR; TCRdb's copy keeps in-frame clones and lacks some. The sample includes around 2,000,000 clones, approximately 94% seen only once; the top ten take approximately 1.2%. The sample comprised naive CD8+ T cells sorted from blood. The origin of the receptors is a man aged 18 to 30 in good health. CDR3s include the opening cysteine and the closing phenylalanine or tryptophan. A D gene is named only where the DNA matches it firmly. The listing skips clone size in some rows; elsewhere it reads once, few, many or a size class.

v_gene	abundance	d_gene	j_gene	CDR3nt	CDR3aa
TRBV5-4	NA	NA	TRBJ2-7	TGTGCCAGCAGCTGGGGCACCTACGAGCAGTACTTC	CASSWGTYEQYF
TRBV28	NA	NA	TRBJ1-1	TGTGCCAGCAGTCTCCCGACGGAGCTGCCTGAAGCTTTCTTT	CASSLPTELPEAFF
TRBV6-5	NA	NA	TRBJ2-3	TGTGCCAGCAGTTCCCAATCGGAGCCTACAGATACGCAGTATTTT	CASSSQSEPTDTQYF
TRBV30	NA	NA	TRBJ2-7	TGTGCCTGGAGAGACAGGTCCTACTACGAGCAGTACTTC	CAWRDRSYYEQYF
TRBV6-1	once	TRBD1	TRBJ1-2	TGTGCCAGCAGTGAACAGGGGGCAGGTGGCTACACCTTC	CASSEQGAGGYTF
TRBV7-9	NA	NA	TRBJ2-7	TGTGCCAGCAGAAGGGGTTCCTACGAGCAGTACTTC	CASRRGSYEQYF
TRBV5-6	NA	NA	TRBJ2-1	TGTGCCAGCAGCTTGGGCGGAGTCAATGAGCAGTTCTTC	CASSLGGVNEQFF
TRBV6-6	NA	TRBD1	TRBJ2-7	TGTGCCAGCAGGGGACAGGGGGCATCCTACGAGCAGTACTTC	CASRGQGASYEQYF
TRBV27	once	NA	TRBJ1-2	TGTGCCAGCAGAGAGAGGGGTAATGGCTATGGCTACACCTTC	CASRERGNGYGYTF
TRBV5-6	once	NA	TRBJ1-2	TGTGCCAGCAGCTTATGGGGCATGGATCTTGGCTACACCTTC	CASSLWGMDLGYTF
TRBV30	NA	NA	TRBJ2-2	TGTGCCGGCGGGCTGTCCCTCGGGGAGCTGTTTTTT	CAGGLSLGELFF
TRBV5-6	few	NA	TRBJ2-1	TGTGCCAGCCTCCTCGGGGGAGAAGGAGCCTACAATGAGCAGTTCTTC	CASLLGGEGAYNEQFF
TRBV28	NA	NA	TRBJ1-5	TGTGCCAGCAGTTCGGTGGGCGGTAATCAGCCCCAGCATTTT	CASSSVGGNQPQHF
TRBV2	NA	NA	TRBJ2-2	TGTGCCAGCAGAGTTAGCGGTTGGGACACCGGGGAGCTGTTTTTT	CASRVSGWDTGELFF
TRBV4-3	NA	NA	TRBJ1-4	TGCGCCAGCAGCCAAGATCGAAGCGATCGGGAAAAACTGTTTTTT	CASSQDRSDREKLFF
TRBV5-1	NA	NA	TRBJ2-1	TGCGCCAGCAGCTTCTATGGTATCGAGCAGTTCTTC	CASSFYGIEQFF
TRBV7-9	NA	NA	TRBJ2-7	TGTGCCAGCAGCTCAGGGGGGACAGAAGACCCCTACGAGCAGTACTTC	CASSSGGTEDPYEQYF
TRBV30	NA	NA	TRBJ1-6	TGTGCCTGGATTGGTGCCAATTCACCCCTCCACTTT	CAWIGANSPLHF
TRBV4-1	NA	NA	TRBJ1-6	TGCGCCAGCAGCCAAGGTGGGGCCAGCGGTTCACCCCTCCACTTT	CASSQGGASGSPLHF
TRBV7-9	NA	NA	TRBJ2-2	TGTGCCAGCAGCCCCAGCGGTTCCCGGGAGCTGTTTTTT	CASSPSGSRELFF
TRBV10-1	NA	NA	TRBJ2-3	TGCGCCAGCAGTGATCAGAGCCCAACCACAGATACGCAGTATTTT	CASSDQSPTTDTQYF
TRBV28	NA	NA	TRBJ2-7	TGTGCCAGCAGTTTAGGTCAGGCAACCTACGAGCAGTACTTC	CASSLGQATYEQYF
TRBV9	NA	TRBD2	TRBJ2-7	TGTGCCAGCAGCCCGACCAGCGGGGGATCCTACGAGCAGTACTTC	CASSPTSGGSYEQYF
TRBV4-3	NA	NA	TRBJ2-7	TGCGCCAGCAGCCAAGCGGAGAACAATTACTACGAGCAGTACTTC	CASSQAENNYYEQYF
TRBV7-9	NA	TRBD1	TRBJ2-3	TGTGCCAGCAGCTTGGGGACAGCTAGCACAGATACGCAGTATTTT	CASSLGTASTDTQYF
TRBV4-1	NA	NA	TRBJ2-5	TGCGCCAGCGGACAAGAGACCCAGTACTTC	CASGQETQYF
TRBV27	NA	NA	TRBJ2-5	TGTGCCAGCAGTTATGAGCCTAGAGAGACCCAGTACTTC	CASSYEPRETQYF
TRBV27	NA	NA	TRBJ2-2	TGTGCCAGCAAAGAAGCAGGGCACACCGGGGAGCTGTTTTTT	CASKEAGHTGELFF
TRBV5-6	NA	TRBD2	TRBJ2-1	TGTGCCAGCAGCCGACTAGCGGGTGAGAATGAGCAGTTCTTC	CASSRLAGENEQFF
TRBV7-9	NA	NA	TRBJ2-1	TGTGCCAGCAGCTTAGTGGGGAGTCCGTCGGATGAGCAGTTCTTC	CASSLVGSPSDEQFF
TRBV7-9	NA	NA	TRBJ2-7	TGTGCCAGCAGCTTAGCGCCCGGGGCCAACGATCCATACGAGCAGTACTTC	CASSLAPGANDPYEQYF
TRBV27	NA	NA	TRBJ2-7	TGTGCCAGCAGATCGGCAGGGGCCTTATTCTACGAGCAGTACTTC	CASRSAGALFYEQYF
TRBV6-1	NA	NA	TRBJ2-7	TGTGCCAGCACTCACAGGAATTCCTACGAGCAGTACTTC	CASTHRNSYEQYF
TRBV4-1	NA	TRBD2	TRBJ2-7	TGCGCCAGCAGCTCCGGGACTAGCGGGTACGAGCAGTACTTC	CASSSGTSGYEQYF
TRBV9	NA	NA	TRBJ2-1	TGTGCCAGCAGCCCCCCCCAGGGATCCTACAATGAGCAGTTCTTC	CASSPPQGSYNEQFF
TRBV15	NA	NA	TRBJ2-3	TGTGCCACCAGCGGCTTTTTTGAGGGGGGAACAGATACGCAGTATTTT	CATSGFFEGGTDTQYF
TRBV27	NA	NA	TRBJ2-7	TGTGCCAGCAGCACTTCCCTGAGTCCCTACGAGCAGTACTTC	CASSTSLSPYEQYF
TRBV27	NA	NA	TRBJ1-1	TGTGCCAGCAGTTTTAGGGCAGATTATGAAGCTTTCTTT	CASSFRADYEAFF
TRBV27	NA	TRBD1	TRBJ1-1	TGTGCCAGCAGTCTGGGGACAGCCAACACTGAAGCTTTCTTT	CASSLGTANTEAFF
TRBV5-1	NA	NA	TRBJ2-7	TGCGCCAGCAGCTTCGGGTTACTCTCCTACGAGCAGTACTTC	CASSFGLLSYEQYF
TRBV4-1	NA	NA	TRBJ1-5	TGCGCCAGCAGCCAAGATACCAGAGGACAGCCCCAGCATTTT	CASSQDTRGQPQHF
TRBV4-3	once	NA	TRBJ2-3	TGCGCCAGCAGCCACCAGGACAGGCCGGGAGTAATCGATACGCAGTATTTT	CASSHQDRPGVIDTQYF
TRBV5-6	once	NA	TRBJ2-4	TGTGCCAGCAGCTCGAATACCATTCAGTACTTC	CASSSNTIQYF
TRBV6-6	NA	TRBD1	TRBJ2-7	TGTGCCAGCAGTTCTGACAGGGGAGGCTACGAGCAGTACTTC	CASSSDRGGYEQYF
TRBV4-1	NA	NA	TRBJ2-1	TGCGCCAGCAGCCCCGACTCGTACAATGAGCAGTTCTTC	CASSPDSYNEQFF
TRBV7-9	NA	TRBD1	TRBJ2-5	TGTGCCAGCAGCCCCCGGGACAGGGAACGGGAGACCCAGTACTTC	CASSPRDRERETQYF
TRBV5-1	NA	NA	TRBJ1-1	TGCGCCAGCAGCTTGGATCCAGGGCCCACTGAAGCTTTCTTT	CASSLDPGPTEAFF
TRBV27	NA	NA	TRBJ1-5	TGTGCCAGCAGTTTTAATGAGGGGGATCAGCCCCAGCATTTT	CASSFNEGDQPQHF
TRBV11-2	NA	NA	TRBJ2-7	TGTGCCAGCAGCTTTTCAACTAGTAACGAGCAGTACTTC	CASSFSTSNEQYF
TRBV7-9	NA	TRBD2	TRBJ2-7	TGTGCCAGCAGCTTATGGGCTAGCGGGATCTACGAGCAGTACTTC	CASSLWASGIYEQYF
TRBV21-1	NA	NA	TRBJ1-1	TGTGCCAGCAGCATGGGTCACCCGGGGGACACTGAAGCTTTCTTT	CASSMGHPGDTEAFF
TRBV4-1	NA	NA	TRBJ2-3	TGCGCCAGCAGCCAAGATATGCAGGCATACACAGATACGCAGTATTTT	CASSQDMQAYTDTQYF
TRBV4-1	NA	NA	TRBJ1-1	TGCGCCAGCAGCCAAGAACAGGGAAGCACTGAAGCTTTCTTT	CASSQEQGSTEAFF
TRBV27	NA	NA	TRBJ1-1	TGTGCCAGCAGTTTATCAGGCAGGGGAGACACTGAAGCTTTCTTT	CASSLSGRGDTEAFF
TRBV7-6	NA	TRBD1	TRBJ1-5	TGTGCCAGCTCGGGACAGGGCTATCCCCATAGCAATCAGCCCCAGCATTTT	CASSGQGYPHSNQPQHF